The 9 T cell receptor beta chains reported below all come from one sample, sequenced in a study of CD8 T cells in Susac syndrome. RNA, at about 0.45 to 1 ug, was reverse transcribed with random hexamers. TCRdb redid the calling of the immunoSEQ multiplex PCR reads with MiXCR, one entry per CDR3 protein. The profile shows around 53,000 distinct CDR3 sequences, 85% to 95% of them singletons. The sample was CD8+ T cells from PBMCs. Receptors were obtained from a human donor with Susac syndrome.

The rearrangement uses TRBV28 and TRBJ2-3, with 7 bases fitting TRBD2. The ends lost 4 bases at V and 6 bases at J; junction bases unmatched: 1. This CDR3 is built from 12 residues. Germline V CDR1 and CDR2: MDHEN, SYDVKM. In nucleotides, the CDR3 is TGTGCCAGCAGTTGGGAGGGGGATACGCAGTATTTT. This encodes CASSWEGDTQYF.

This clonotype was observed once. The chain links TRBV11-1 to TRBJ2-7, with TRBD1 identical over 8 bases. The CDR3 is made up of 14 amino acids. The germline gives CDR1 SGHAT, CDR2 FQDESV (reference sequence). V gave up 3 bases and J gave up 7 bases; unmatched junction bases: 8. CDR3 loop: CASSFNRGSWEQYF. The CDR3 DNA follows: TGTGCCAGCAGCTTCAACAGGGGGTCGTGGGAGCAGTACTTC.

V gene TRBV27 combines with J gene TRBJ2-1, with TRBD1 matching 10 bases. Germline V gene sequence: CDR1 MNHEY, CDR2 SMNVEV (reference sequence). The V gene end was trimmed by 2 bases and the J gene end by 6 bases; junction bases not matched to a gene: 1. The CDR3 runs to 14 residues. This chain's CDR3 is CASSLGTGVNEQFF. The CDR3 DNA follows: TGTGCCAGCAGTTTAGGGACAGGGGTCAATGAGCAGTTCTTC.

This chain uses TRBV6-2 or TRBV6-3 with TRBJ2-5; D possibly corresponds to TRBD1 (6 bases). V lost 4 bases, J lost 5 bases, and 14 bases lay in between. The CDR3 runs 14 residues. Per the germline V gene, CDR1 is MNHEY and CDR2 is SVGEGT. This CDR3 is CASSWDTGGETQYF. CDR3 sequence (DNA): TGTGCCAGCAGTTGGGACACGGGTGGTGAGACCCAGTACTTC.

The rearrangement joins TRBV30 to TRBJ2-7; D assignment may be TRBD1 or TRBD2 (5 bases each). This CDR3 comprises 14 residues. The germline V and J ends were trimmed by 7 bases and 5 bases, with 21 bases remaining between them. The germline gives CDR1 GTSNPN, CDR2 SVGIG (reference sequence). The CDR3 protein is CAYRNWGKSDEQYF. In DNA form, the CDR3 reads TGTGCCTATAGAAATTGGGGGAAGTCAGACGAGCAGTACTTC.

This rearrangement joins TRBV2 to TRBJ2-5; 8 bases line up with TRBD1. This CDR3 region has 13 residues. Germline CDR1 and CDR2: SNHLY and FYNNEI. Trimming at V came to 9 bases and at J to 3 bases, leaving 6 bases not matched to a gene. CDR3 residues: CASAGQGEETQYF. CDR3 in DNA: TGTGCCAGTGCCGGACAGGGAGAAGAGACCCAGTACTTC.

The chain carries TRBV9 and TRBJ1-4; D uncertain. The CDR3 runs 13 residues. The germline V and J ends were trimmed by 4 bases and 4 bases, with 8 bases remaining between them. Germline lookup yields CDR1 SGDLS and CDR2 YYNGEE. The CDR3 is CASSRDVNEKLFF. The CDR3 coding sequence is TGTGCCAGCAGCCGGGATGTTAATGAAAAACTGTTTTTT.

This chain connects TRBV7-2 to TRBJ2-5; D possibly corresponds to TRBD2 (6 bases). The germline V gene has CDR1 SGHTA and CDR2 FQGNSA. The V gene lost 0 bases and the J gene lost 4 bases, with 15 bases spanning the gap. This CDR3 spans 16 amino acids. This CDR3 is CASSLARGGGLETQYF. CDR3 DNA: TGTGCCAGCAGCTTAGCTAGGGGAGGTGGCTTAGAGACCCAGTACTTC.

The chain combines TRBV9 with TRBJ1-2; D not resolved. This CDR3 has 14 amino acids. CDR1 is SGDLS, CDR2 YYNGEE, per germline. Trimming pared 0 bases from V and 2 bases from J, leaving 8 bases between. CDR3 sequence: CASSVAYGNYGYTF. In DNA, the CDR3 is TGTGCCAGCAGCGTAGCTTACGGGAACTATGGCTACACCTTC.